The T cell receptor beta chain described here comes from a study of T cells in women clearing cervical HPV infection. All donors had a single incident cervical HPV16 infection, not prevalent. Broader study findings: Effector/memory and HPV-specific T cells were not isolated, and association timing is unknown.

The CDR3 is made up of 17 amino acids. Germline values: CDR1 DFQATT, CDR2 SNEGSKA (reference sequence). Unmatched junction bases numbered 9, after V lost 4 bases and J lost 2 bases. In the case of this clone: As yet, its antigen is unknown. The read terminates 3 residues before the CDR3 end, so the remaining end is supplied by the germline J gene.

Profiling relied on immunoSEQ multiplex PCR, and the TCRdb table lists in-frame clones only, not all of them. This sample's clone table lists about 25,000 clones. The sample consisted of blood buffy coat. This receptor was obtained from a woman aged 18-70 years with a cervical HPV16 infection that either progressed to CIN3+ or cleared (not recorded which). The J gene is TRBJ2-3, the V gene TRBV20-1; 13 bases agree with TRBD2. CDR3 amino acids: CSATPLAGGPNTDTQYF. CDR3 DNA, as far as it was read: TGCAGTGCTACCCCACTAGCGGGAGGGCCCAACACAGATACG.